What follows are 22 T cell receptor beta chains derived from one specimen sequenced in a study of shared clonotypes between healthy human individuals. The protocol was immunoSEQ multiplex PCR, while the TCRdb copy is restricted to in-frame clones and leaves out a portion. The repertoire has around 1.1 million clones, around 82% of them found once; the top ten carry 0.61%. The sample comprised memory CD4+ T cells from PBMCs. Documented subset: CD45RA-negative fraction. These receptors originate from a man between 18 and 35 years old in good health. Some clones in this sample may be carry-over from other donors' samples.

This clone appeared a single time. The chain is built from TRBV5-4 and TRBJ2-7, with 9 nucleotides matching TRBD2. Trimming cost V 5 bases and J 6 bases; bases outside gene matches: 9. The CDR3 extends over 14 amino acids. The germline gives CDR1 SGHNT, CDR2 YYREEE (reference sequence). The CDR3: CASRFSGRIGEQYF. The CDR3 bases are TGTGCCAGCAGGTTTAGCGGGAGAATCGGCGAGCAGTACTTC.

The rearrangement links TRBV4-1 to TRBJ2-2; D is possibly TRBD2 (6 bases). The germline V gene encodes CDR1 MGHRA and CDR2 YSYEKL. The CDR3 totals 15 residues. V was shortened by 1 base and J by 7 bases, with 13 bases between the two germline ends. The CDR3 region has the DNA TGCGCCAGCAGCCAAGTTTTTGGGGGGATCGGGGAGCTGTTTTTT. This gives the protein CASSQVFGGIGELFF.

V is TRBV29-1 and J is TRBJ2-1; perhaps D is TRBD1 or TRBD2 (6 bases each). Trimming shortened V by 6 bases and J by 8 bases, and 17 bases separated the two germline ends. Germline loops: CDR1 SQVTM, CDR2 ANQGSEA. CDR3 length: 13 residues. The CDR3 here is CSVEGGEGDEQFF. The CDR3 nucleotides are TGCAGCGTCGAGGGGGGAGAGGGCGATGAGCAGTTCTTC.

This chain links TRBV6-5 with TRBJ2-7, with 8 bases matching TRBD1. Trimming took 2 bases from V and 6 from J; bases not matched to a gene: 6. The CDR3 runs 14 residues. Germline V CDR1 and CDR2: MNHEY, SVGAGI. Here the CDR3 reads CASSYRTGSGEQYF. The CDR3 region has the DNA TGTGCCAGCAGTTACAGGACAGGGAGTGGCGAGCAGTACTTC.

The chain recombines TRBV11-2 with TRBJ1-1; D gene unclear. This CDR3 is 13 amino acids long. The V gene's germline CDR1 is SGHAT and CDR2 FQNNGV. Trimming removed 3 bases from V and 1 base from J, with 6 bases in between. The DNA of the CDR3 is TGTGCCAGCAGCTTGAGGACGAACACTGAAGCTTTCTTT. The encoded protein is CASSLRTNTEAFF. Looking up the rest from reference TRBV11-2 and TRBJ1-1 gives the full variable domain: EAGVAQSPRYKIIEKRQSVAFWCNPISGHATLYWYQQILGQGPKLLIQFQNNGVVDDSQLPKDRFSAERLKGVDSTLKIQPAKLEDSAVYLCASSLRTNTEAFFGQGTRLTVV.

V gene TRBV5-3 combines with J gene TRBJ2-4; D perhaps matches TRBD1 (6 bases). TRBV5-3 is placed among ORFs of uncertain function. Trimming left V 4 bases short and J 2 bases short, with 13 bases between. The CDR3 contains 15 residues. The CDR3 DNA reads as TGTGCCAGAAGCCCAGAGGGGGAACCCAAAAACATTCAGTACTTC. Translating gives CARSPEGEPKNIQYF.

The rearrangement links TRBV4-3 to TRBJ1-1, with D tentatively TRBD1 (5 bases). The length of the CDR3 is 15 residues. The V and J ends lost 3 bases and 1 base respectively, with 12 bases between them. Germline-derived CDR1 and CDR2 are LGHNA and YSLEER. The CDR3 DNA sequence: TGCGCCAGCAGCCAGATCCCGGGGGGGAACACTGAAGCTTTCTTT. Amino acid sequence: CASSQIPGGNTEAFF.

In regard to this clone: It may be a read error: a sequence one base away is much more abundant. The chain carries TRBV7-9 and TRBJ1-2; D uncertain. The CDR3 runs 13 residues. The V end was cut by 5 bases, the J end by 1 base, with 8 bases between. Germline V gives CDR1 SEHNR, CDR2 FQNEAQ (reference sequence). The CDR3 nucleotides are TGTGCCAGCAGCGCCGGGGTTAACTATGGCTACACCTTC. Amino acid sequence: CASSAGVNYGYTF.

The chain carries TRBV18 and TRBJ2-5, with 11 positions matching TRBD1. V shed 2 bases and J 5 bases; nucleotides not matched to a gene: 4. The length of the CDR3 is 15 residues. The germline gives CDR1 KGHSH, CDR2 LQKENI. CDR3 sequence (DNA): TGTGCCAGCTCACCATTCGGACAGGGGGCTGAGACCCAGTACTTC. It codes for CASSPFGQGAETQYF. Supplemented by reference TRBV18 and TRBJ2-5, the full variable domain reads NAGVMQNPRHLVRRRGQEARLRCSPMKGHSHVYWYRQLPEEGLKFMVYLQKENIIDESGMPKERFSAEFPKEGPSILRIQQVVRGDSAAYFCASSPFGQGAETQYFGPGTRLLVL.

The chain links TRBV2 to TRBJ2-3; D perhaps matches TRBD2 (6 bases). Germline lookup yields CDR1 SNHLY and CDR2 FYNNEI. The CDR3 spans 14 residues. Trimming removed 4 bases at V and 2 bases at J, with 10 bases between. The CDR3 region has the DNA TGTGCCAGCAGTGCAGGACTAACCACAGATACGCAGTATTTT. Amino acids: CASSAGLTTDTQYF.

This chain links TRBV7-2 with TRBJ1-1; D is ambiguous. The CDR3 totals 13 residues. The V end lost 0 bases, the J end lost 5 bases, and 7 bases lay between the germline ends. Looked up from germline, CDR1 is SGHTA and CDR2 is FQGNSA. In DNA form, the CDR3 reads TGTGCCAGCAGCTTAGCGCAAGAAACTGAAGCTTTCTTT. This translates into CASSLAQETEAFF.

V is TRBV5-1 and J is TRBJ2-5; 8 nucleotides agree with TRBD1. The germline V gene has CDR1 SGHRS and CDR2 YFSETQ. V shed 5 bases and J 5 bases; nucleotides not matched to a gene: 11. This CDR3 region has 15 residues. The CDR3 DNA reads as TGCGCCAGCAGGGCCGCAGGGGGCGAATGGGAGACCCAGTACTTC. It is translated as CASRAAGGEWETQYF.

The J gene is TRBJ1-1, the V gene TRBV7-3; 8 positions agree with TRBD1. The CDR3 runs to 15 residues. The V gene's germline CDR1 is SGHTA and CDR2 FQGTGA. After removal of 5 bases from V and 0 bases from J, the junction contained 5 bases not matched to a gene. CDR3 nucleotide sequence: TGTGCCAGCAGCCCGACAGGGGCGTTGAACACTGAAGCTTTCTTT. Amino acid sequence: CASSPTGALNTEAFF. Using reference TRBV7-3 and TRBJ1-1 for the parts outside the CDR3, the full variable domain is GAGVSQTPSNKVTEKGKYVELRCDPISGHTALYWYRQSLGQGPEFLIYFQGTGAADDSGLPNDRFFAVRPEGSVSTLKIQRTERGDSAVYLCASSPTGALNTEAFFGQGTRLTVV.

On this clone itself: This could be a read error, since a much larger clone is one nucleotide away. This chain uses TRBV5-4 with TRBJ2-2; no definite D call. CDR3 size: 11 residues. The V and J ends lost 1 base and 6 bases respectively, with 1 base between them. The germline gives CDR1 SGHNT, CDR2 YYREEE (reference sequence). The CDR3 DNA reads TGTGCCAGCAGCTTGTCCGGGGAGCTGTTTTTT. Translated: CASSLSGELFF.

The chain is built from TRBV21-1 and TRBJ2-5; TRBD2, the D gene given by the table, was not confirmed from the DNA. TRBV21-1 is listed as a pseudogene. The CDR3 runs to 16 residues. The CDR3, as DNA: TGTGCCAGCAGCACCGCGAGGAGCGGGAGGGCGAGGACCCAGTACTTC. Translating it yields CASSTARSGRARTQYF.

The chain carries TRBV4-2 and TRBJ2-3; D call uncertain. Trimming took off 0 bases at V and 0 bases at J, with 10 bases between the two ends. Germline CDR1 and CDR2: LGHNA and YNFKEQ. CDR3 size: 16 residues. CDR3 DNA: TGTGCCAGCAGCCAAGATTTGGGCCGAAGCACAGATACGCAGTATTTT. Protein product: CASSQDLGRSTDTQYF.

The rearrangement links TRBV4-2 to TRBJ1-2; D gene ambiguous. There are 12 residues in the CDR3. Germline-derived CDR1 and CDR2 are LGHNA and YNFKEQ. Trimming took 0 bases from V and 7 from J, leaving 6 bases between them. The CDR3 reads CASSQDGVGYTF. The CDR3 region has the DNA TGTGCCAGCAGCCAAGACGGGGTTGGCTACACCTTC.

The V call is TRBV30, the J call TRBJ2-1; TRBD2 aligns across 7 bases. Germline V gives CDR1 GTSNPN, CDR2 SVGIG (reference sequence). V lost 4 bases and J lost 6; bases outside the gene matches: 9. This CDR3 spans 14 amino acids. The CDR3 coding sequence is TGTGCCTGGACGAGCGGGAACCCTCCCAATGAGCAGTTCTTC. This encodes CAWTSGNPPNEQFF. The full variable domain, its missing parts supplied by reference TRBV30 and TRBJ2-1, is SQTIHQWPATLVQPVGSPLSLECTVEGTSNPNLYWYRQAAGRGLQLLFYSVGIGQISSEVPQNLSASRPQDRQFILSSKKLLLSDSGFYLCAWTSGNPPNEQFFGPGTRLTVL.

CDR3: CASSIGLAVYEQYF. The DNA for the CDR3 is TGTGCCAGCAGCATCGGACTAGCGGTATACGAGCAGTACTTC. This chain connects TRBV7-2 to TRBJ2-7; the match to TRBD2 covers 10 bases. V shed 5 bases and J 4 bases; nucleotides not matched to a gene: 5. The germline V gene has CDR1 SGHTA and CDR2 FQGNSA. The CDR3 runs 14 residues. Using reference TRBV7-2 and TRBJ2-7 for the parts outside the CDR3, the full variable domain is GAGVSQSPSNKVTEKGKDVELRCDPISGHTALYWYRQSLGQGLEFLIYFQGNSAPDKSGLPSDRFSAERTGGSVSTLTIQRTQQEDSAVYLCASSIGLAVYEQYFGPGTRLTVT.

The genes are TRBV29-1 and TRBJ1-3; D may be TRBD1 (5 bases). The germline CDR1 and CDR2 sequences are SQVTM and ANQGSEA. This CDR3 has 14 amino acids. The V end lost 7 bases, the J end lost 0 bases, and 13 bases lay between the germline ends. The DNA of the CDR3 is TGCAGCGCATGGGGCTCCGGCTCTGGAAACACCATATATTTT. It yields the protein CSAWGSGSGNTIYF.

The CDR3 spells CASSWGADQNYGYTF. In DNA form, the CDR3 reads TGCGCCAGCAGCTGGGGGGCAGACCAAAACTATGGCTACACCTTC. The chain has TRBV5-1 and TRBJ1-2; D is possibly TRBD1 (6 bases). V was pared by 3 bases and J by 2 bases, with 14 bases between. Germline V gene data show CDR1 as SGHRS and CDR2 as YFSETQ. The CDR3 is 15 amino acids.

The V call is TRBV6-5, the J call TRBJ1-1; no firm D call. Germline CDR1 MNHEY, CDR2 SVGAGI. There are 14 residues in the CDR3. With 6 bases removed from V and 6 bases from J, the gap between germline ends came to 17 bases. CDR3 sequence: CASRDFDFQAEAFF. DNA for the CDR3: TGTGCCAGCAGAGACTTTGACTTCCAGGCTGAAGCTTTCTTT.